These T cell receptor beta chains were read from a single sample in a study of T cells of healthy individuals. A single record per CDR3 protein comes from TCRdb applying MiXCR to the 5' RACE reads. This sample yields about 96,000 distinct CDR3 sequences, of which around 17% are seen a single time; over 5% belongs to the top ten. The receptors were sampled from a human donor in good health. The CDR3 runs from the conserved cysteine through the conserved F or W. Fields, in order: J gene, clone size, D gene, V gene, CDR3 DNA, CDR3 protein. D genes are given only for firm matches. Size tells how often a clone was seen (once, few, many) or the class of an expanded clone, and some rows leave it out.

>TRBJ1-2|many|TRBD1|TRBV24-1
TGTGCCACCAAGGGACAGAGAGACTATGGCTACACCTTC
CATKGQRDYGYTF
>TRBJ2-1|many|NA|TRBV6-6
TGTGCCAGCAGAACCCTAGCTCTGAGTGGGGATGAGCAGTTCTTC
CASRTLALSGDEQFF
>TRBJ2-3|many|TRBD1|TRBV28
TGTGCCAGCAGCCAGGGGTGGGGGACAGGCACAGATACGCAGTATTTT
CASSQGWGTGTDTQYF
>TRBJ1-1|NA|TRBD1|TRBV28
TGTGCCAGCAGAAGGGGGCTTGGAGCTTTCTTT
CASRRGLGAFF
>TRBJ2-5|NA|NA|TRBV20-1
TGCAGTGCCGAGTGGGACACCCACCAAGAGACCCAGTACTTC
CSAEWDTHQETQYF
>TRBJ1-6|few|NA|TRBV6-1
TGTGCCAGCGGGGCGCGGCCTAAGAATTCACCCCTCCACTTT
CASGARPKNSPLHF
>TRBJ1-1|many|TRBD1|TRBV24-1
TGTGCCACCAGTGATTGTGGCAGGGGGTGCACTGAAGCTTTCTTT
CATSDCGRGCTEAFF
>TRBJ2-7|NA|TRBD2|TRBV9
TGTGCCAGCAGCGTCAGCGGGGGGAATTCCTACGAGCAGTACTTC
CASSVSGGNSYEQYF
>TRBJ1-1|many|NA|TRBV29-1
TGCAGCGTCCGTCGACAGAGTACTGAAGCTTTCTTT
CSVRRQSTEAFF
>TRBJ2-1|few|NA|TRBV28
TGTGCCAGCAGTTTTAGGCGGAACAATGAGCAGTTCTTC
CASSFRRNNEQFF
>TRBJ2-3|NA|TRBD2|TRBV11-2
TGTGCCAGCAGCTTCGGACTAGCGGGCCTCACAGATACGCAGTATTTT
CASSFGLAGLTDTQYF
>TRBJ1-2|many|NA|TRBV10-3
TGTGCCATCAGCGAGCAGGGGAACTATGGCTACACCTTC
CAISEQGNYGYTF
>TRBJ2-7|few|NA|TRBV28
TGTGCCAGCAGCACAAGGGGGAGGCAGTACTTC
CASSTRGRQYF
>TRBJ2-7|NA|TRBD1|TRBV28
TGTGCCAGCAGCTATCGGGACAGTCAGGAGCAGTACTTC
CASSYRDSQEQYF
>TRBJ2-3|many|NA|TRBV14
TGTGCCAGCAGCCAAGTTGAACAGTGGGCGGATACGCAGTATTTT
CASSQVEQWADTQYF
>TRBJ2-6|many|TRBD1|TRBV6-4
TGTGCCAGCAGTGACTCAACAGGGGGCCCCTCTGGGGCCAACGTCCTGACTTTC
CASSDSTGGPSGANVLTF
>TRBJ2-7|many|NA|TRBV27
TGTGCCAGCAGTTTAGGCCCTTCCTACGAGCAGTACTTC
CASSLGPSYEQYF
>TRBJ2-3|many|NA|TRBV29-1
TGCAGCGTTGAAGATCAGTCCACAGATACGCAGTATTTT
CSVEDQSTDTQYF
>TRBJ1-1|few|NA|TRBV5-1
TGCGCCAGCAAACCCGGGACAACCAACACTGAAGCTTTCTTT
CASKPGTTNTEAFF